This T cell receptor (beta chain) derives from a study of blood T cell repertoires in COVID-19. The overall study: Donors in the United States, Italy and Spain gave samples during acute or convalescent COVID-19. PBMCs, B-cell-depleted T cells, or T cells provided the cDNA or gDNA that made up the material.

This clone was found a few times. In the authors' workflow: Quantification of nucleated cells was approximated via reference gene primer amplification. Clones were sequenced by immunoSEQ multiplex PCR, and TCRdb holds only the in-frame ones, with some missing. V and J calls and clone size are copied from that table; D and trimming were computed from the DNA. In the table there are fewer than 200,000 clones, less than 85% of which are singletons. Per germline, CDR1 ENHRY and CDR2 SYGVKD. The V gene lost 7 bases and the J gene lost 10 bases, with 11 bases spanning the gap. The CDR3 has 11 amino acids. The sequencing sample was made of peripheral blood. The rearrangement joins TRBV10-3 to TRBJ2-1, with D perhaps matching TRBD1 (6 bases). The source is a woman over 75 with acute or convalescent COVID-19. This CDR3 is CAIKQDREQFF. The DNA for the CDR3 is TGTGCCATCAAACAAGACAGGGAGCAGTTCTTC.